This TCR beta chain stems from a study of blood T cell repertoires in COVID-19. The overall study: Both acute and convalescent COVID-19 samples were obtained from the United States, Italy and Spain. Sources were T cells, B-cell-depleted T cells, or PBMCs; the material itself was cDNA or gDNA.

The germline V and J ends were trimmed by 1 base and 3 bases, with 13 bases remaining between them. The CDR3 spans 16 residues. Germline V gives CDR1 KGHSH, CDR2 LQKENI. Per the original data handling: Cell counts per sample came from amplifying reference gene primers. Profiled with immunoSEQ multiplex PCR; TCRdb holds only in-frame clones, not every one. The D gene and trimming were derived from the DNA, and the V and J assignments and clone size from that table. The table records 100,000 to 150,000 clones, more than 70% of them present only once. The genes are TRBV18 and TRBJ2-1; a weak D match, TRBD2 (6 bases). This sequence originates from a woman aged 55-70 years with acute or convalescent COVID-19. Specimen: peripheral blood. CDR3 protein: CASSPLTGAGYNEQFF. CDR3 DNA: TGTGCCAGCTCACCACTTACGGGAGCGGGCTACAATGAGCAGTTCTTC.